The clone carrying this TCR beta chain was found once. The antigen remains undetermined. Different DNA sequences within this sample yield the same CDR3. The data were obtained in a study of PD-1 blockade in classical Hodgkin lymphoma. Study outcomes and limitations: CD4+ TCR diversity climbed significantly by C4D1, unlike CD8+ TCR diversity. Nivolumab initiation under 1 year post-ASCT meant exclusion.

V gave up 4 bases and J gave up 1 base; unmatched junction bases: 7. This CDR3 is 19 amino acids long. The germline gives CDR1 MDHEN, CDR2 SYDVKM. Sequenced by immunoSEQ multiplex PCR; TCRdb stores in-frame clones only, minus some. The table records approximately 89,000 clones, approximately 88% of them present only once. With no exception, relapse followed autologous stem cell transplantation in all patients, and brentuximab vedotin exposure varied. This clonotype was sampled from a human donor with classical Hodgkin lymphoma. Sequencing used peripheral blood mononuclear cells (PBMCs), obtained at baseline. The chain uses TRBV28 and TRBJ2-2; 15 bases map to TRBD2. The CDR3 nucleotides are TGTGCCAGCAGTTCCCCTCCGGGACTAGCGGGAGGGAACACCGGGGAGCTGTTTTTT. Amino acid sequence: CASSSPPGLAGGNTGELFF. Supplemented by reference TRBV28 and TRBJ2-2, the full variable domain reads DVKVTQSSRYLVKRTGEKVFLECVQDMDHENMFWYRQDPGLGLRLIYFSYDVKMKEKGDIPEGYSVSREKKERFSLILESASTNQTSMYLCASSSPPGLAGGNTGELFFGEGSRLTVL.